This entry features one T cell receptor (beta chain) sequence. Its target is unknown. Samples each had at least 6 micrograms of total RNA extracted. This sample is drawn from a study of blood T cells in healthy people across ages. The overall study: T cells yielded about one barcoded beta molecule per two cells through template switching.

V was clipped by 0 bases and J by 4 bases, with 9 bases between them. The CDR3 loop spans 14 amino acids. From germline, CDR1 is ENHRY and CDR2 SYGVKD. It was with a sample-barcoded 5' primer and a J-beta primer mix that a second PCR of roughly 6 to 12 cycles was run. Via MiXCR, TCRdb re-called the 5' RACE reads, giving one row per CDR3 protein. The sample holds about 640,000 distinct CDR3 sequences, roughly three fifths seen once. Study results and limitations: Considered underestimates were the diversity estimates obtained from one million T cells. Across the age range, TCR beta diversity per million T cells fell in a roughly linear way.

This sequence joins TRBV10-3 and TRBJ1-2, with D unresolved. The source is a man aged 60 to 75 in good health. Sequenced input: blood. The DNA for the CDR3 is TGTGCCATCAGTGAGTCAACACAGAGCTATGGCTACACCTTC. Protein product: CAISESTQSYGYTF.